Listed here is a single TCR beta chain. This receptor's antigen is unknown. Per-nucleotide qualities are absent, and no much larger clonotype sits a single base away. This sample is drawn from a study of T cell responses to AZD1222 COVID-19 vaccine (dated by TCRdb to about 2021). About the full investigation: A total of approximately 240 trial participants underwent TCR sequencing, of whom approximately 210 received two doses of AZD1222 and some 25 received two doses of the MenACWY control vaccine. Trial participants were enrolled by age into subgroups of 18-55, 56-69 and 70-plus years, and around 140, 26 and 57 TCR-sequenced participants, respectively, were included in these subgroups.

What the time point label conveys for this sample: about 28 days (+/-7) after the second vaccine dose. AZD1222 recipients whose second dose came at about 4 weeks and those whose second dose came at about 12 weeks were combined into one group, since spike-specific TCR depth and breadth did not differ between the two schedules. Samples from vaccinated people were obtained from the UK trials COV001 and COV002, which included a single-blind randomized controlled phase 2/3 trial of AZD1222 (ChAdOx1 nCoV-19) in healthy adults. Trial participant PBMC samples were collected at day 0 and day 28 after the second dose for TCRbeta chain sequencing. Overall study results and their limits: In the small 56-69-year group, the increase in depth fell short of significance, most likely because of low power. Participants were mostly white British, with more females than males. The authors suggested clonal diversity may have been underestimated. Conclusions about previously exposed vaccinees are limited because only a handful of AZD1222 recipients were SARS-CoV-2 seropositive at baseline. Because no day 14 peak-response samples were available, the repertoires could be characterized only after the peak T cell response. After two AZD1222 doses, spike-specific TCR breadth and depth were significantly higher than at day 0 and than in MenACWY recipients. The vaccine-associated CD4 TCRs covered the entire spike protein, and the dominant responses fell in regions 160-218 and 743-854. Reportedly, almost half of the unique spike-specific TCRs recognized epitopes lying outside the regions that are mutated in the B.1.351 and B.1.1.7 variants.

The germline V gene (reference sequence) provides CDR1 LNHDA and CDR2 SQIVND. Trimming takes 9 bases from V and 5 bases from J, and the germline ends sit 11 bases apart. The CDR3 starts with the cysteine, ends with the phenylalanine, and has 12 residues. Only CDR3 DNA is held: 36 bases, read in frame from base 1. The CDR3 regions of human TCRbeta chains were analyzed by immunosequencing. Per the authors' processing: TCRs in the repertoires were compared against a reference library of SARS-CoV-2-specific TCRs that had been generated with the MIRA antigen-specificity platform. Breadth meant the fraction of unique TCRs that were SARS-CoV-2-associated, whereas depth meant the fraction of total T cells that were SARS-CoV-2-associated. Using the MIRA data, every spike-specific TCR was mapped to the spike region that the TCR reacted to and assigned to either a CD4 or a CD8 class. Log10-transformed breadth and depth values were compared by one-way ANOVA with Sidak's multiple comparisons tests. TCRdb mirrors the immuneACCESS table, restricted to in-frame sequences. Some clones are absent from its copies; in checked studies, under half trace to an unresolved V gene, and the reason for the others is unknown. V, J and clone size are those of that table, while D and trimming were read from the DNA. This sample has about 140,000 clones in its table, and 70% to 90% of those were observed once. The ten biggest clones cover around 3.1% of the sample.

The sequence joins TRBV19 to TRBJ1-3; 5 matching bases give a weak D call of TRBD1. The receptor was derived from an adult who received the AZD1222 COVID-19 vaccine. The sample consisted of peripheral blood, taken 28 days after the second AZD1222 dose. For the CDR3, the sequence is CASGTERNTIYF. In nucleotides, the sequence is TGTGCCAGCGGGACGGAGAGAAACACCATATATTTT.